This note documents a single TCR beta chain sequence. Its target is not known. These data belong to a study of cytomegalovirus exposure and HLA in healthy donors. Study summary: Around 80 million unique TCRs from HLA-typed donors were held in an early data release.

PCR involved 60 Vbeta and 13 Jbeta primers. Measured with immunoSEQ multiplex PCR; TCRdb has only the in-frame clones, and not every one. The sample has about 200,000 clones; approximately 79% are singletons. This CDR3 spans 16 amino acids. V was shortened by 1 base and J by 2 bases, with 11 bases between the two germline ends. Germline assignment: CDR1 SGHTA and CDR2 FQGNSA. Whole-study results and caveats: Per a prior analysis, the majority of TCR beta V segments were productive roughly 90% or roughly 30% of the time.

Sequenced material: PBMCs. The chain has TRBV7-2 and TRBJ1-4; D ambiguous. The receptor was derived from a young man in good health and CMV-seronegative. CDR3 loop: CASSLGAGFTNEKLFF. The DNA of the CDR3 is TGTGCCAGCAGCTTAGGGGCAGGCTTTACTAATGAAAAACTGTTTTTT.